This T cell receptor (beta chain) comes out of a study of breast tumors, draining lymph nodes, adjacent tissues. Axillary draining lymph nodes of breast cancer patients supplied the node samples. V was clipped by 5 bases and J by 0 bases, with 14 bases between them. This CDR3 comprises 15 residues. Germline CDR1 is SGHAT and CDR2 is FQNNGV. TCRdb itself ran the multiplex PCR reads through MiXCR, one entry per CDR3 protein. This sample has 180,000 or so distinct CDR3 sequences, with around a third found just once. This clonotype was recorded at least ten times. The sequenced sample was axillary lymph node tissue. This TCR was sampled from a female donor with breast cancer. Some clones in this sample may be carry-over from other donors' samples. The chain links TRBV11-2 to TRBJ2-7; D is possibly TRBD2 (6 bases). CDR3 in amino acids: CASSPTSSGSYEQYF. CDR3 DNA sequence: TGTGCCAGCAGCCCAACTAGTAGCGGCTCCTACGAGCAGTACTTC.